The 5 T cell receptor beta chains below were found in one sample sequenced in a study of blood T cells in healthy people across ages. Through a sample-barcoded 5' primer and a J-beta primer mix, a second PCR was run for roughly 6 to 12 cycles. TCRdb reanalysed the 5' RACE reads using MiXCR and keeps one entry per CDR3 protein. The repertoire includes 1.5 million or so distinct CDR3 sequences, around two fifths of them detected once, and 6.5% to 10% sits in the top ten. The sample consisted of blood. The receptors stem from a woman aged 18-29 years in good health.

V usage is TRBV11-2 and J usage is TRBJ1-2; the D gene is possibly TRBD1 (5 bases). V was clipped by 6 bases and J by 4 bases, with 12 bases between them. This CDR3 region has 13 residues. The germline gives CDR1 SGHAT, CDR2 FQNNGV. Here the CDR3 DNA reads TGTGCCAGCAGAACCACGGGGCTCTATGGCTACACCTTC. Protein sequence: CASRTTGLYGYTF.

Details on this clonotype: A clone one base away is much larger, so this may be a read error. CDR3 residues: CVSRPGTPYEQYF. The CDR3 DNA reads TGTGTCAGCAGGCCCGGGACACCTTACGAGCAGTACTTC. V usage is TRBV27 and J usage is TRBJ2-7, with a tentative D call TRBD1 (6 bases). CDR3 length equals 13 residues. The germline V gene encodes CDR1 MNHEY and CDR2 SMNVEV (reference sequence).

Comment on this clonotype: One end of the junction does not line up with germline, which may come from a read error. The chain links TRBV25-1 to TRBJ2-1; 10 bases fit TRBD1. CDR3 length: 14 residues. Germline CDR1 MGHDK, CDR2 SYGVNS. The CDR3 is CASTTGGSHNEQFF. The CDR3 DNA sequence: TGTGCCAGCACGACAGGGGGCTCCCACAATGAGCAGTTCTTC.

The chain recombines TRBV12-3 or TRBV12-4 with TRBJ2-4; D call uncertain. The tail of the sequence fits TRBJ2-7 better, so the J call may be wrong. CDR3 length: 17 residues. CDR3 residues: CASSQSPGSALSYEQYF. DNA for the CDR3: TGTGCCAGCAGCCAAAGCCCCGGAAGCGCGTTATCCTACGAGCAGTACTTC.

This clonotype turned up a few times. The chain combines TRBV5-1 with TRBJ2-7; D possibly uses TRBD1 or TRBD2 (5 bases each). Germline CDR1 and CDR2: SGHRS and YFSETQ. V shed 1 base and J shed 2 bases, with 13 bases lying between them. The CDR3 sequence is 15 residues long. CDR3 loop: CASSLRETVTYEQYF. Written as DNA, the CDR3 is TGCGCCAGCAGCTTGAGGGAGACAGTAACCTACGAGCAGTACTTC.